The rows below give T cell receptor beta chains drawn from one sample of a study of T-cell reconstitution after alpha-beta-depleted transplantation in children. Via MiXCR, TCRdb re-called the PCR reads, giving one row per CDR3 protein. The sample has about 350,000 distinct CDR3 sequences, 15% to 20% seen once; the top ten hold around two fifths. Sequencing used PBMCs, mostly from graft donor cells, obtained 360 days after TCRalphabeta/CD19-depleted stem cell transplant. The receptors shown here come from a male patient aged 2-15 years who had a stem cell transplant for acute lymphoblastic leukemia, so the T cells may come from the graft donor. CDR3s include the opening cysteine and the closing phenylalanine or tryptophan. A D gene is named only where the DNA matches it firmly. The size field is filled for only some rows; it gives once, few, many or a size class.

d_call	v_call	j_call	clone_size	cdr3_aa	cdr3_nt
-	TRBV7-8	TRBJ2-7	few	CASSDNSQGGVF	TGTGCCAGCAGCGACAATTCACAAGGGGGGGTTTTC
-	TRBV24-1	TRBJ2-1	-	CATSDLSGSSYNEQFF	TGTGCCACCAGTGATTTGAGTGGTAGCTCCTACAATGAGCAGTTCTTC
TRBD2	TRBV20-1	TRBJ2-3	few	CSARDSGRGADTQYF	TGCAGTGCTAGAGATAGCGGGAGGGGAGCAGATACGCAGTATTTT
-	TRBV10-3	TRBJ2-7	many	CAISESEGDSGYEQYF	TGTGCCATCAGTGAATCCGAAGGGGATAGCGGCTACGAGCAGTACTTC
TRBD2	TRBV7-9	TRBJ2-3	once	CASSSGLVVGDTQYF	TGTGCCAGCAGCTCGGGACTAGTAGTAGGAGATACGCAGTATTTT
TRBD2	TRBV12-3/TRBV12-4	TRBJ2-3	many	CASTPGLAGTDTQYF	TGTGCCAGCACTCCGGGACTAGCGGGGACAGATACGCAGTATTTT
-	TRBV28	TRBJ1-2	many	CASSYGRTYGYTF	TGTGCCAGCAGTTACGGACGGACTTATGGCTACACCTTC
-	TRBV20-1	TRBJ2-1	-	CSASFWGVDEQFF	TGCAGTGCTTCCTTCTGGGGAGTAGATGAGCAGTTCTTC
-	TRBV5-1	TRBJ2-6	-	CASSESSGANVLTF	TGCGCCAGCAGTGAGAGCTCTGGGGCCAACGTCCTGACTTTC
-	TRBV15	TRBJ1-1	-	CATSRGETMNTEAFF	TGTGCCACCAGCAGAGGTGAGACGATGAACACTGAAGCTTTCTTT
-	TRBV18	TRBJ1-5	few	CASSTRPINQPQHF	TGTGCCAGCTCTACACGACCGATCAATCAGCCCCAGCATTTT
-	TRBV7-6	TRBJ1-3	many	CASSLGGGGNTIYF	TGTGCCAGCAGCTTGGGGGGGGGTGGAAACACCATATATTTT
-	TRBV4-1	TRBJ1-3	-	CASSQAGLGSSGNTIYF	TGCGCCAGCAGCCAAGCGGGTTTGGGTTCCTCTGGAAACACCATATATTTT
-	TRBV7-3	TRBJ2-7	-	CASSLNLAPFREQYF	TGTGCCAGCAGCTTAAATCTGGCCCCCTTCCGCGAGCAGTACTTC
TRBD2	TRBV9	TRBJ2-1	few	CASSVQAGAYNEQFF	TGTGCCAGCAGCGTACAAGCGGGAGCTTACAATGAGCAGTTCTTC
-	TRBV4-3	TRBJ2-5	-	CASSQEQSQETQYF	TGCGCCAGCAGCCAAGAACAGTCCCAAGAGACCCAGTACTTC
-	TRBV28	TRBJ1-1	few	CASSPPGLTNTEAFF	TGTGCCAGCAGCCCCCCGGGACTGACAAACACTGAAGCTTTCTTT
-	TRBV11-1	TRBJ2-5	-	CASSFNPGQFQETQYF	TGTGCCAGCAGCTTCAACCCGGGACAATTTCAAGAGACCCAGTACTTC
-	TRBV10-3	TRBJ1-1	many	CAISTEPNTEAFF	TGTGCCATCAGCACCGAGCCGAACACTGAAGCTTTCTTT
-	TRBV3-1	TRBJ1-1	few	CASRHGTLRAEAFF	TGTGCCAGCCGCCATGGGACGCTACGGGCTGAAGCTTTCTTT
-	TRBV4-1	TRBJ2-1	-	CASSQEARGTTGVREQFF	TGCGCCAGCAGCCAAGAAGCCCGCGGCACCACGGGGGTCAGGGAGCAGTTCTTC
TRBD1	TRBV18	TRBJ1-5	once	CASSSDRVNQPQHF	TGTGCCAGCTCATCGGACAGGGTTAATCAGCCCCAGCATTTT
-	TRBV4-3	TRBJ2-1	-	CASSRGEGLAPNNEQFF	TGCGCCAGCAGCCGGGGAGAGGGACTCGCACCGAACAATGAGCAGTTCTTC
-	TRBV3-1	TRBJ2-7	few	CASSRRISQASYEQYF	TGTGCCAGCAGCCGACGAATTAGCCAGGCCTCCTACGAGCAGTACTTC
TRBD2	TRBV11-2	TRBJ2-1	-	CASSLASGFEQFF	TGTGCCAGCAGCTTAGCTAGCGGGTTTGAGCAGTTCTTC
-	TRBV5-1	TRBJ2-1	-	CASSLVGAGTSEQFF	TGCGCCAGCAGCTTGGTGGGGGCGGGAACCAGTGAGCAGTTCTTC
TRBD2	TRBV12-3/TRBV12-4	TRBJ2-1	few	CASSPIAGAYNEQFF	TGTGCCAGCAGTCCAATAGCGGGAGCATACAATGAGCAGTTCTTC
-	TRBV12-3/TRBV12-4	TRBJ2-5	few	CASSLEWGLQETQYF	TGTGCCAGCAGTTTAGAATGGGGGTTGCAAGAGACCCAGTACTTC
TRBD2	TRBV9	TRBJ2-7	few	CASSVGTSGPYEQYF	TGTGCCAGCAGCGTAGGGACTAGCGGCCCCTACGAGCAGTACTTC
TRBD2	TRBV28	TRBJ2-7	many	CASSLWTSGNEQYF	TGTGCCAGCAGTTTGTGGACTAGCGGGAACGAGCAGTACTTC
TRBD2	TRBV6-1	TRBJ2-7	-	CASRPVAGESYEQYF	TGTGCCAGCAGACCCGTAGCGGGAGAGAGCTACGAGCAGTACTTC
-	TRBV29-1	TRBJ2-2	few	CSVGRRTAGELFF	TGCAGCGTGGGCCGTCGGACGGCCGGGGAGCTGTTTTTT
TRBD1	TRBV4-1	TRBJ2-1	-	CASSHKRDRGSYNEQFF	TGCGCCAGCAGCCATAAAAGGGACAGGGGCTCCTACAATGAGCAGTTCTTC
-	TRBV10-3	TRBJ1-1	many	CAISGDRSEAFF	TGTGCCATCAGCGGAGACAGGAGTGAAGCTTTCTTT
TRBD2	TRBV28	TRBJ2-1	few	CASSSPGLAGEQFF	TGTGCCAGCAGTAGTCCGGGACTAGCGGGTGAGCAGTTCTTC
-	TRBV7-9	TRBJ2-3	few	CASSLGPHALYTDTQYF	TGTGCCAGCAGCTTAGGGCCGCACGCACTCTACACAGATACGCAGTATTTT
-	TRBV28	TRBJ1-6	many	CASSLTFAGPIHF	TGTGCCAGCAGTTTAACATTTGCGGGGCCGATCCACTTT
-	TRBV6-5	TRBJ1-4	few	CASSYRRAHNEKLFF	TGTGCCAGCAGTTACCGGAGAGCTCATAATGAAAAACTGTTTTTT
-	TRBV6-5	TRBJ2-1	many	CASSLGPEQFF	TGTGCCAGCAGTTTAGGTCCAGAGCAGTTCTTC
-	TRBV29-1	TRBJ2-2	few	CSGSGVRGRDTGELFF	TGCAGCGGGAGCGGGGTTAGGGGGCGAGACACCGGGGAGCTGTTTTTT
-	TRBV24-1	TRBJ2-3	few	CATSDFLESASILKQYF	TGTGCCACCAGTGATTTCCTGGAGTCGGCTTCCATCCTTAAGCAGTATTTT
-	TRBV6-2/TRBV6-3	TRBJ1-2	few	CASSLGDGYTF	TGTGCCAGCAGTTTAGGAGATGGCTACACCTTC
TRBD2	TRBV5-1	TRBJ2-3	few	CATRTSGEHNTQYF	TGCGCCACCAGGACTAGCGGGGAACACAACACGCAGTATTTT
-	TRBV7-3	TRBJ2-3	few	CASSPKGLAWEKRDTQYF	TGTGCCAGCAGCCCCAAGGGGTTAGCGTGGGAAAAGAGGGATACGCAGTATTTT
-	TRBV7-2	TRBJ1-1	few	CASSLGRIRMNTEAFF	TGTGCCAGCAGCTTAGGACGCATCAGGATGAACACTGAAGCTTTCTTT
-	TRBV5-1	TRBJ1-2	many	CASSLVGSGYTF	TGCGCCAGCAGCTTGGTCGGCAGTGGCTACACCTTC
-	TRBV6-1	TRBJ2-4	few	CASMSQPQGRTKNIQYF	TGTGCCAGCATGTCGCAGCCCCAGGGACGGACCAAAAACATTCAGTACTTC
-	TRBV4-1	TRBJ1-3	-	CASRAGVDLRNTIYF	TGCGCCAGCAGGGCAGGGGTAGATCTTCGAAACACCATATATTTT
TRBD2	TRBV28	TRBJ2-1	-	CASSFRSLAGVHYNEQFF	TGTGCCAGCAGTTTTAGGTCCCTAGCGGGAGTTCACTACAATGAGCAGTTCTTC
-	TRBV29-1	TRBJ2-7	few	CSVGQDRYSYEQYF	TGCAGCGTTGGCCAGGACCGATACTCCTACGAGCAGTACTTC
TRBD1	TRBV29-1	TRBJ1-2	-	CSAEGQRRGYGYTF	TGCAGCGCCGAGGGACAGAGGAGGGGCTATGGCTACACCTTC